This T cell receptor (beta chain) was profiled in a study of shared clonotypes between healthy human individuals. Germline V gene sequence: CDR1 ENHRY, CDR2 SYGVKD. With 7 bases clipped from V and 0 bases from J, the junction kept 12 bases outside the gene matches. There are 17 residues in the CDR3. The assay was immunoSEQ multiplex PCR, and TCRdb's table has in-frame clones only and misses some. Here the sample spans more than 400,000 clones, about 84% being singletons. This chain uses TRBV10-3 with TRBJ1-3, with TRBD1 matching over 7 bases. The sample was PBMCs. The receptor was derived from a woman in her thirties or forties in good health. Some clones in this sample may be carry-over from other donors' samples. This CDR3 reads CAIMGGGQVSSGNTIYF. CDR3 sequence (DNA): TGTGCCATCATGGGGGGAGGACAGGTTTCCTCTGGAAACACCATATATTTT.